The 11 T cell receptor beta chains reported below all come from one sample, sequenced in a study of T cell responses to AZD1222 COVID-19 vaccine. Clones were read by immunoSEQ multiplex PCR, and TCRdb kept only the in-frame ones, dropping some. The sample lists 150,000 to 200,000 clones, roughly 92% occurring once. Sequencing was performed on peripheral blood, taken on day 0 of AZD1222 vaccination. The source is an adult in good health.

V gene TRBV30 combines with J gene TRBJ1-6, with unresolved D. CDR3 length: 11 amino acids. The V and J ends lost 2 bases and 14 bases respectively, with 10 bases between them. Germline V gives CDR1 GTSNPN, CDR2 SVGIG (reference sequence). Here the CDR3 reads CAWSFAGSLHF. DNA of the CDR3: TGTGCCTGGAGTTTCGCTGGATCCCTCCACTTT. Supplemented by reference TRBV30 and TRBJ1-6, the full variable domain reads SQTIHQWPATLVQPVGSPLSLECTVEGTSNPNLYWYRQAAGRGLQLLFYSVGIGQISSEVPQNLSASRPQDRQFILSSKKLLLSDSGFYLCAWSFAGSLHFGNGTRLTVT.

This clone was seen more than once but under ten times. The chain employs TRBV6-5 and TRBJ2-1; perhaps TRBD2 as D (6 bases). CDR1 MNHEY and CDR2 SVGAGI come from the germline V gene. Trimming removed 5 bases at V and 10 bases at J, with 18 bases between. CDR3 length equals 14 residues. This chain's CDR3 is CASSPTLSGDEQFF. Written as DNA, the CDR3 is TGTGCCAGCAGTCCGACCCTCTCGGGGGACGAGCAGTTCTTC.

The rearrangement joins TRBV7-8 to TRBJ2-7; 9 nucleotides match TRBD2. The CDR3 is made up of 13 amino acids. Germline V gives CDR1 SGHVS, CDR2 FQNEAQ. Trimming removed 3 bases from V and 7 bases from J; junction bases left unmatched: 4. The CDR3 reads CASSFSGSREQYF. The CDR3 nucleotides read TGTGCCAGCAGCTTTAGCGGGAGCCGGGAGCAGTACTTC.

The chain combines TRBV5-4 with TRBJ2-7; D is possibly TRBD1 (6 bases). V dropped 0 bases and J dropped 7 bases, with 11 bases sitting between them. The germline V gene encodes CDR1 SGHNT and CDR2 YYREEE (reference sequence). The CDR3 covers 13 residues. In nucleotides, the CDR3 is TGTGCCAGCAGCTTGGACAGGGTCGGGGAGCAGTACTTC. It is translated as CASSLDRVGEQYF.

The chain carries TRBV4-1 and TRBJ2-3, with 7 bases that match TRBD2. Losses at the gene ends were 3 bases for V and 7 bases for J; bases not matched to a gene: 16. The CDR3 contains 17 residues. Germline loops: CDR1 MGHRA, CDR2 YSYEKL. The CDR3 nucleotides are TGCGCCAGCAGCCAGGCGGGGGACCCGCTGAGTGTGAATACGCAGTATTTT. Translating it yields CASSQAGDPLSVNTQYF.

This clone has only a few counts. The J gene is TRBJ2-7, the V gene TRBV5-1; 14 nucleotides agree with TRBD2. The CDR3 length is 17 residues. V was pared by 8 bases and J by 1 base, with 11 bases of the junction left unmatched. Germline V gene lookup returns CDR1 SGHRS and CDR2 YFSETQ. The CDR3 loop reads CARDLKGLAGVSYEQYF. The CDR3 nucleotides are TGCGCCAGAGACCTGAAGGGACTAGCGGGAGTTTCCTACGAGCAGTACTTC.

The V gene is TRBV28, the J gene TRBJ1-6, with 11 bases identical to TRBD1. CDR3 size: 15 residues. CDR1 and CDR2 from the germline V gene are MDHEN and SYDVKM. V shed 7 bases, J shed 7 bases, and the junction held 6 bases outside the gene matches. CDR3 sequence: CASNSGQGANSPLHF. The CDR3, as DNA: TGTGCCAGCAACAGTGGACAGGGGGCGAATTCACCCCTCCACTTT.

The chain couples TRBV7-9 to TRBJ2-4; D is perhaps TRBD2 (6 bases). This CDR3 has 16 residues. Germline lookup yields CDR1 SEHNR and CDR2 FQNEAQ (reference sequence). Trimming stripped 7 bases from V and 0 bases from J, with 16 bases between. CDR3 in DNA: TGTGCCAGCAACTCCGCGATGGGGGGAGCCAAAAACATTCAGTACTTC. It yields the protein CASNSAMGGAKNIQYF.

This chain connects TRBV6-5 to TRBJ1-1; TRBD1 is a possible D gene (6 bases). The CDR3 has 12 residues. Germline V gene lookup returns CDR1 MNHEY and CDR2 SVGAGI. Trimming left V 6 bases short and J 4 bases short, with 9 bases between. The CDR3 DNA sequence: TGTGCCAGCAGAACAGGGAGCACTGAAGCTTTCTTT. Residues: CASRTGSTEAFF.

V gene TRBV6-5 combines with J gene TRBJ2-1; D may be TRBD2 (6 bases). This CDR3 spans 14 amino acids. Germline lookup yields CDR1 MNHEY and CDR2 SVGAGI. V lost 6 bases and J 5 bases, leaving 14 bases between the germline ends. The CDR3 DNA follows: TGTGCCAGCAGCTCGGGACTCTCACACAATGAGCAGTTCTTC. Translation: CASSSGLSHNEQFF.

This chain links TRBV27 with TRBJ1-2; a possible D gene is TRBD1 (6 bases). Germline V lookup: CDR1 MNHEY, CDR2 SMNVEV (reference sequence). The CDR3 extends over 17 amino acids. Trimming removed 0 bases from V and 2 bases from J, with 16 bases in between. The CDR3 DNA is TGTGCCAGCAGTTTATCCCAGAGGACAGCCACCAACTATGGCTACACCTTC. The encoded protein is CASSLSQRTATNYGYTF.